Below, 27 T cell receptor beta chains from the same sample are listed, as sequenced in a study of blood T cell repertoires in COVID-19. Clones were read by immunoSEQ multiplex PCR, and TCRdb kept only the in-frame ones, dropping some. The sample shows around 280,000 clones, roughly 90% of them seen only once. The specimen was PBMCs or T cells enriched from blood (not recorded which). The receptors come from a woman aged 18-29 years with acute COVID-19.

The chain couples TRBV2 to TRBJ2-7; TRBD2 agrees at 13 bases. The CDR3 contains 15 residues. V shed 6 bases and J 5 bases; nucleotides not matched to a gene: 7. Per the germline V gene, CDR1 is SNHLY and CDR2 is FYNNEI. In DNA form, the CDR3 reads TGTGCCAGCAGACCTCGACTAGCGGGAGGACACGAGCAGTACTTC. This translates into CASRPRLAGGHEQYF.

The chain is built from TRBV4-3 and TRBJ2-1; D uncertain. The germline V gene encodes CDR1 LGHNA and CDR2 YSLEER. This CDR3 has 19 amino acids. V lost 1 base, J lost 0 bases, and 19 bases lay in between. CDR3 in amino acids: CASSQGLAGETSSYNEQFF. CDR3 bases: TGCGCCAGCAGCCAAGGACTTGCCGGAGAGACGAGCTCCTACAATGAGCAGTTCTTC.

The chain has TRBV6-5 and TRBJ2-3, with 8 bases lining up with TRBD2. J was trimmed by 4 bases and V by 6 bases; bases with no gene match: 6. The CDR3 is 14 amino acids. Germline CDR1 and CDR2: MNHEY and SVGAGI. In DNA form, the CDR3 reads TGTGCCAGCAGACGGGAGGGCCGGTCAGATACGCAGTATTTT. Translated, it gives CASRREGRSDTQYF.

The chain is built from TRBV12-2 and TRBJ1-6; the table assigns TRBD1, which was not confirmed against the DNA. TRBV12-2 is an annotated pseudogene. The length of the CDR3 is 19 residues. The CDR3 bases are TGTGCAAGTCGCTCTTACCTGCCAGCCTTGGGACAGGGGAATTCACCCCTCCACTTT. Its translation: CASRSYLPALGQGNSPLHF.

This clone was seen once. This chain's CDR3 is CASKFTGQNNEKLFF. The CDR3, as DNA: TGCGCCAGCAAGTTCACGGGACAGAATAATGAAAAACTGTTTTTT. The V and J genes are TRBV5-1 and TRBJ1-4; 7 bases align to TRBD1. Germline CDR1 and CDR2: SGHRS and YFSETQ. Losses at the gene ends were 6 bases for V and 4 bases for J; bases not matched to a gene: 9. This CDR3 has 15 residues.

The chain joins TRBV5-1 to TRBJ2-1; 9 nucleotides match TRBD2. The CDR3 totals 16 residues. J gave up 5 bases and V 2 bases, and 8 bases lay outside the gene matches. Germline CDR1 SGHRS, CDR2 YFSETQ. CDR3 protein: CASSLVAGVRDNEQFF. In nucleotides, the CDR3 is TGCGCCAGCAGCTTAGTAGCGGGAGTAAGGGACAATGAGCAGTTCTTC.

The V gene is TRBV29-1, the J gene TRBJ1-1; D is unresolved. The CDR3 sequence is 9 residues long. Germline V gene lookup returns CDR1 SQVTM and CDR2 ANQGSEA. The V end lost 3 bases, the J end lost 7 bases, and 3 bases lay between the germline ends. The CDR3 here is CSVDREAFF. The DNA for the CDR3 is TGCAGCGTTGACCGTGAAGCTTTCTTT.

The rearrangement joins TRBV28 to TRBJ1-2; 7 bases are shared with TRBD1. The germline gives CDR1 MDHEN, CDR2 SYDVKM. The junction had 8 bases not matched to a gene; V was cut back by 2 bases and J by 14 bases. CDR3 length: 12 residues. The CDR3 nucleotides are TGTGCCAGCAGTTTAAATAGCGACAGGGAGACCTTC. Translating it yields CASSLNSDRETF.

To note about this clone: Other DNA sequences in this sample translate to the same CDR3. The J gene is TRBJ2-5, the V gene TRBV18; D gene uncertain. CDR3 length: 13 amino acids. Trimming pared 3 bases from V and 4 bases from J, leaving 9 bases between. Germline-derived CDR1 and CDR2 are KGHSH and LQKENI. The CDR3 nucleotides are TGTGCCAGCTCACCCGACTTCGGAGAGACCCAGTACTTC. Its translation: CASSPDFGETQYF.

This clone was observed once. The chain uses TRBV19 and TRBJ2-7, with D perhaps TRBD2 (5 bases). Per the germline V gene, CDR1 is LNHDA and CDR2 is SQIVND (reference sequence). The CDR3 has 13 amino acids. V shed 5 bases and J shed 3 bases, with 11 bases lying between them. This CDR3 reads CASSPRTDYEQYF. As DNA, the CDR3 is TGTGCCAGTAGTCCCAGGACTGACTACGAGCAGTACTTC.

This clone showed up just once. The chain carries TRBV6-1 and TRBJ1-5; maybe TRBD1 (5 bases). V gave up 3 bases and J gave up 3 bases, with 12 bases separating them. The CDR3 is made up of 15 amino acids. Germline V gene lookup returns CDR1 MNHNS and CDR2 SASEGT. The CDR3 DNA sequence: TGTGCCAGCAGTGATTATGACAGTAACAATCAGCCCCAGCATTTT. It encodes CASSDYDSNNQPQHF.

This rearrangement joins TRBV19 to TRBJ1-3, with D perhaps TRBD1 (6 bases). Trimming shortened V by 3 bases and J by 4 bases, and 13 bases separated the two germline ends. The CDR3 contains 15 residues. The germline CDR1 and CDR2 sequences are LNHDA and SQIVND (reference sequence). CDR3 in amino acids: CASSMGKGEGNTIYF. The CDR3 DNA reads TGTGCCAGTAGTATGGGTAAGGGGGAGGGAAACACCATATATTTT.

V gene TRBV13 combines with J gene TRBJ2-7, with TRBD1 as a possible D gene (6 bases). The germline V gene has CDR1 PRHDT and CDR2 FYEKMQ (reference sequence). The CDR3 runs to 19 residues. Deletions cut 7 bases from V and 1 base from J, with 29 bases between. In nucleotides, the CDR3 is TGTGCCAGCAACTCCCCTTCGGGCCGAGACGAGGGGGAGTCCTACGAGCAGTACTTC. Residues: CASNSPSGRDEGESYEQYF.

The chain joins TRBV7-9 to TRBJ2-3, with TRBD2 as a possible D gene (6 bases). V lost 5 bases and J lost 6, with 18 bases in between. CDR3 length: 15 residues. Per germline, CDR1 SEHNR and CDR2 FQNEAQ (reference sequence). CDR3 region: CASSELGRAGDTQYF. The CDR3 DNA is TGTGCCAGCAGCGAACTGGGACGGGCGGGGGATACGCAGTATTTT.

V is TRBV6-5 and J is TRBJ2-7; D may be TRBD2 (6 bases). There are 13 residues in the CDR3. In germline, CDR1 is MNHEY, CDR2 SVGAGI. The V and J ends lost 5 bases and 7 bases respectively, with 15 bases between them. The CDR3 DNA sequence: TGTGCCAGCAGTAAGGGGATGGCGGGGGAGCAGTACTTC. Its protein product is CASSKGMAGEQYF.

The chain couples TRBV18 to TRBJ1-1, with TRBD1 matching 7 bases. The CDR3 consists of 16 residues. J lost 3 bases, V lost 3 bases, and 10 bases had no gene match. Per germline, CDR1 KGHSH and CDR2 LQKENI. CDR3 DNA: TGTGCCAGCTCACCGGGTACAGGGGCGTGGGACACTGAAGCTTTCTTT. Encoded protein: CASSPGTGAWDTEAFF.

V gene TRBV7-2 combines with J gene TRBJ2-3; D might be TRBD2 (6 bases). Germline V gene lookup returns CDR1 SGHTA and CDR2 FQGNSA. Trimming pared 4 bases from V and 2 bases from J, leaving 13 bases between. CDR3 length: 15 residues. CDR3 protein: CASSSDYLSTDTQYF. The CDR3 DNA sequence: TGTGCCAGCAGCTCGGACTACCTTTCCACAGATACGCAGTATTTT. The full variable domain, its missing parts supplied by reference TRBV7-2 and TRBJ2-3, is GAGVSQSPSNKVTEKGKDVELRCDPISGHTALYWYRQSLGQGLEFLIYFQGNSAPDKSGLPSDRFSAERTGGSVSTLTIQRTQQEDSAVYLCASSSDYLSTDTQYFGPGTRLTVL.

This chain connects TRBV28 to TRBJ2-1; 7 nucleotides line up with TRBD2. With V trimmed by 5 bases and J by 2 bases, 9 bases remained unmatched. Per the germline V gene, CDR1 is MDHEN and CDR2 is SYDVKM. CDR3 size: 16 residues. Here the CDR3 DNA reads TGTGCCAGCAGTCCCATTCGGGACTACGCCTACAATGAGCAGTTCTTC. Encoded protein: CASSPIRDYAYNEQFF.

This clone has more than one count but fewer than ten. This chain uses TRBV27 with TRBJ2-3, with 8 bases fitting TRBD2. V shed 5 bases, J shed 2 bases, and the junction held 3 bases outside the gene matches. CDR3 length equals 14 residues. Germline CDR1 MNHEY, CDR2 SMNVEV (reference sequence). The DNA for the CDR3 is TGTGCCAGCAGTATAGCGGGATACACAGATACGCAGTATTTT. It is translated as CASSIAGYTDTQYF.

This chain uses TRBV7-2 with TRBJ2-7, with 10 bases that match TRBD2. Germline-derived CDR1 and CDR2 are SGHTA and FQGNSA. The length of the CDR3 is 15 residues. Trimming at V came to 4 bases and at J to 3 bases, leaving 6 bases not matched to a gene. The CDR3 loop reads CASSSRTSGGYEQYF. CDR3 in DNA: TGTGCCAGCAGCTCGAGGACTAGCGGAGGCTACGAGCAGTACTTC.

This clone was found once. The chain uses TRBV19 and TRBJ2-1; a weak D match, TRBD2 (5 bases). V dropped 7 bases and J dropped 3 bases, with 13 bases sitting between them. CDR3 length: 14 residues. Germline CDR1 and CDR2: LNHDA and SQIVND (reference sequence). The CDR3 loop reads CASKREPRYNEQFF. Written as DNA, the CDR3 is TGTGCCAGTAAACGGGAACCCCGCTACAATGAGCAGTTCTTC.

V and J are TRBV7-9 and TRBJ1-6; D call uncertain. CDR1 is SEHNR, CDR2 FQNEAQ, per germline (reference sequence). V shed 2 bases and J shed 8 bases, with 7 bases lying between them. CDR3 length: 13 residues. The CDR3 DNA is TGTGCCAGCAGCTTACTTGAGGATTCACCCCTCCACTTT. As protein: CASSLLEDSPLHF.

The chain uses TRBV18 and TRBJ1-2, with unresolved D. The CDR3 is 15 amino acids. Germline values: CDR1 KGHSH, CDR2 LQKENI. V lost 0 bases and J 2 bases, leaving 10 bases between the germline ends. As DNA, the CDR3 is TGTGCCAGCTCACCACCTGCCAGGCTGAACTATGGCTACACCTTC. Amino acids: CASSPPARLNYGYTF.

CDR3 sequence reads: CASSFSGSYNSPLHF. The CDR3 bases are TGTGCCAGCAGCTTCTCGGGCTCCTATAATTCACCCCTCCACTTT. V usage is TRBV7-2 and J usage is TRBJ1-6; D unresolved. The CDR3 is made up of 15 amino acids. Germline V gene sequence: CDR1 SGHTA, CDR2 FQGNSA. Trimming shortened V by 3 bases and J by 0 bases, and 6 bases separated the two germline ends.

The chain couples TRBV30 to TRBJ2-7; TRBD2 aligns across 10 bases. The germline V gene has CDR1 GTSNPN and CDR2 SVGIG (reference sequence). Trimming at V came to 0 bases and at J to 2 bases, leaving 7 bases not matched to a gene. The CDR3 length is 16 residues. CDR3 nucleotide sequence: TGTGCCTGGAGTGTACGGCTAGCGGGAGCTCCCTACGAGCAGTACTTC. Translation gives CAWSVRLAGAPYEQYF.

The chain combines TRBV21-1 with TRBJ1-2. TRBV21-1 is listed as a pseudogene. CDR3 length: 16 amino acids. CDR3: CASSKVRLIANYGYTF. CDR3 DNA: TGTGCCAGCAGCAAAGTCCGACTTATAGCTAACTATGGCTACACCTTC.

The V call is TRBV6-2 or TRBV6-3, the J call TRBJ1-5, with 7 bases fitting TRBD1. The CDR3 extends over 14 amino acids. The germline CDR1 and CDR2 sequences are MNHEY and SVGEGT. V was pared by 2 bases and J by 4 bases, with 2 bases of the junction left unmatched. The CDR3 region is CASSYGTANQPQHF. The DNA of the CDR3 is TGTGCCAGCAGTTACGGGACAGCTAATCAGCCCCAGCATTTT.